These 13 T cell receptor beta chains were all obtained from the same sample, sequenced in a study of cytomegalovirus exposure and HLA in healthy donors. Sequencing used immunoSEQ multiplex PCR; TCRdb keeps in-frame clones, though not all of them. Of 55,000 to 70,000 clones in the sample, approximately 92% were seen once. The specimen was PBMCs. These receptors all stem from a man aged 18 to 35 in good health and CMV-seropositive.

The chain recombines TRBV4-1 with TRBJ1-5; D call uncertain. CDR1 and CDR2 (germline): MGHRA, YSYEKL. The V end was cut by 2 bases, the J end by 4 bases, with 12 bases between. This CDR3 region has 15 residues. CDR3 loop: CASSQSRTENQPQHF. CDR3 sequence (DNA): TGCGCCAGCAGCCAAAGTCGGACTGAGAATCAGCCCCAGCATTTT.

This rearrangement joins TRBV2 to TRBJ2-1, with D maybe TRBD1 (6 bases). V was cut by 4 bases and J by 4 bases, with 11 bases left in between. CDR1 and CDR2 (germline): SNHLY, FYNNEI. This CDR3 spans 14 amino acids. CDR3 amino acids: CASSARTGYNEQFF. CDR3 coding DNA: TGTGCCAGCAGTGCTCGAACAGGGTACAATGAGCAGTTCTTC.

V is TRBV28 and J is TRBJ1-2, with D perhaps TRBD1 (6 bases). The CDR3 runs to 16 residues. CDR1 and CDR2 from the germline V gene are MDHEN and SYDVKM. V lost 2 bases and J 4 bases, leaving 17 bases between the germline ends. The DNA for the CDR3 is TGTGCCAGCAGTTTACGACAGGACCCCGCCGTCTATGGCTACACCTTC. This gives the protein CASSLRQDPAVYGYTF.

With regard to this clone: One end of the junction is discordant with germline, which a read error may explain. The chain employs TRBV2 and TRBJ2-1; 10 bases fit TRBD2. The CDR3 spans 15 residues. Germline CDR1 and CDR2: SNHLY and FYNNEI. The CDR3 bases are TGTGCCAGCATTGAACTAGCGGGAAGCAACAATGAGCAGTTCTTC. This sequence encodes CASIELAGSNNEQFF.

The gene calls are TRBV6-6 and TRBJ2-7, with D possibly TRBD1 on 6 matching bases. The CDR3 spans 14 residues. CDR1 and CDR2 from the germline V gene are MNHNY and SVGAGI (reference sequence). The ends were cut back, 2 bases at V and 0 bases at J, with 8 bases in the middle. The CDR3 sequence is CASSYDRNSYEQYF. The CDR3, as DNA: TGTGCCAGCAGTTACGACAGGAACTCCTACGAGCAGTACTTC.

The chain recombines TRBV6-1 with TRBJ2-3, with a tentative D call TRBD2 (6 bases). Germline V CDR1 and CDR2: MNHNS, SASEGT. The CDR3 loop spans 16 amino acids. V was clipped by 2 bases and J by 6 bases, with 18 bases between them. The CDR3 is CASSEFLGRKMDTQYF. CDR3 nucleotides: TGTGCCAGCAGTGAATTCTTAGGGAGGAAAATGGATACGCAGTATTTT.

This chain connects TRBV19 to TRBJ1-4; 7 bases fit TRBD1. The CDR3 sequence is 15 residues long. Germline V gene lookup returns CDR1 LNHDA and CDR2 SQIVND (reference sequence). Trimming took 7 bases from V and 4 from J; bases not matched to a gene: 9. DNA of the CDR3: TGTGCCAGTACCTTACAGGGGAAAAATAATGAAAAACTGTTTTTT. Translation gives CASTLQGKNNEKLFF.

The gene calls are TRBV5-1 and TRBJ2-7, with 8 bases fitting TRBD2. J was trimmed by 2 bases and V by 7 bases; bases with no gene match: 8. Germline loops: CDR1 SGHRS, CDR2 YFSETQ. There are 14 residues in the CDR3. CDR3 nucleotide sequence: TGCGCCAGCGGCCCGGGAGGGGTGACCTACGAGCAGTACTTC. Translation: CASGPGGVTYEQYF.

J is TRBJ2-7 and V is TRBV6-8, with TRBD2 identical over 11 bases. The V segment lost 4 bases and the J segment 0 bases; nucleotides outside the gene matches: 8. This CDR3 is 17 amino acids long. CDR1 and CDR2 from the germline V gene are MNHGY and SAAAGT. CDR3 nucleotide sequence: TGTGCCAGCAGTTCGTTCGGACTAGCGGGCGGCTCCTACGAGCAGTACTTC. This sequence encodes CASSSFGLAGGSYEQYF.

The rearrangement joins TRBV6-5 to TRBJ1-2; D possibly corresponds to TRBD1 (6 bases). This CDR3 spans 13 amino acids. V was cut by 5 bases and J by 7 bases, with 14 bases left in between. Germline lookup yields CDR1 MNHEY and CDR2 SVGAGI. The CDR3 here is CASSLPRGSGYTF. DNA for the CDR3: TGTGCCAGCAGTCTTCCCAGGGGATCTGGCTACACCTTC.

V gene TRBV27 combines with J gene TRBJ1-2; unclear D gene. The CDR3 contains 15 residues. Germline V CDR1 and CDR2: MNHEY, SMNVEV (reference sequence). The V end was cut by 2 bases, the J end by 3 bases, with 13 bases between. Here the CDR3 reads CASSLLGSPYYGYTF. DNA for the CDR3: TGTGCCAGCAGTTTACTGGGCAGCCCCTACTATGGCTACACCTTC.

The V gene is TRBV7-9, the J gene TRBJ2-2; D gene unclear. Trimming took off 1 base at V and 7 bases at J, with 4 bases between the two ends. CDR1 and CDR2 from the germline V gene are SEHNR and FQNEAQ (reference sequence). The CDR3 runs to 12 residues. The CDR3 DNA follows: TGTGCCAGCAGCTTAGTCGGCGGGGAGCTGTTTTTT. Translated: CASSLVGGELFF.

The chain links TRBV7-2 to TRBJ1-5; D unclear. The germline gives CDR1 SGHTA, CDR2 FQGNSA. The CDR3 spans 15 residues. Trimming left V 3 bases short and J 0 bases short, with 9 bases between. CDR3 in amino acids: CASSFGPYSNQPQHF. Written as DNA, the CDR3 is TGTGCCAGCAGCTTTGGGCCGTATAGCAATCAGCCCCAGCATTTT. The full variable domain, in which reference TRBV7-2 and TRBJ1-5 provide the parts outside the CDR3, is GAGVSQSPSNKVTEKGKDVELRCDPISGHTALYWYRQSLGQGLEFLIYFQGNSAPDKSGLPSDRFSAERTGGSVSTLTIQRTQQEDSAVYLCASSFGPYSNQPQHFGDGTRLSIL.